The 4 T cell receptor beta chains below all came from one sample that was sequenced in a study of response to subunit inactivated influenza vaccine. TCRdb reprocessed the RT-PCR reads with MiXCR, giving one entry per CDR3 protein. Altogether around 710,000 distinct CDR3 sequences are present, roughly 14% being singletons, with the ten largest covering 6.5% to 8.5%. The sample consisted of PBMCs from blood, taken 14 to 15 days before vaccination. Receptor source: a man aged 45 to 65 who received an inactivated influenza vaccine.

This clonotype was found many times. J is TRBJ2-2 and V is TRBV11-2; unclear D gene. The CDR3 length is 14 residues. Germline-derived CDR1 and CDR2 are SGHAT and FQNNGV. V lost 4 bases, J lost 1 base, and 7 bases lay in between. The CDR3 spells CASSSGVNTGELFF. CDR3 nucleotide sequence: TGTGCCAGCAGCTCCGGAGTGAACACCGGGGAGCTGTTTTTT.

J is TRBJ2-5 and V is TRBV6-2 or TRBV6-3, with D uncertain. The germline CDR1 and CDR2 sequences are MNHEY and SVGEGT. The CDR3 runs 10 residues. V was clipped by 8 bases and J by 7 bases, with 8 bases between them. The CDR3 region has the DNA TGTGCCAGCGGGCCGGGGACCCAGTACTTC. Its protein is CASGPGTQYF.

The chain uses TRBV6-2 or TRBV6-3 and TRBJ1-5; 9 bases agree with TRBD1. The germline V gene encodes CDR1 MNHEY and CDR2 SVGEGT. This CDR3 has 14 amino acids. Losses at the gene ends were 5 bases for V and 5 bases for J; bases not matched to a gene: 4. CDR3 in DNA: TGTGCCAGCAGTAAGACAGGGGGGCATCAGCCCCAGCATTTT. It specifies CASSKTGGHQPQHF.

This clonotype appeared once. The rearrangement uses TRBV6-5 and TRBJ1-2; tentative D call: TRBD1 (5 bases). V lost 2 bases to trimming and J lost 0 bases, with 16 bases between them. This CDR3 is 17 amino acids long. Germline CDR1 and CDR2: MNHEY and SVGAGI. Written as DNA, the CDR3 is TGTGCCAGCAGTTACCATCCTGACAGCACTGCTAACTATGGCTACACCTTC. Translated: CASSYHPDSTANYGYTF.